This TCR beta chain was sequenced in a study of post-analysis software for immune sequencing data. Presence of unique molecular identifiers characterized the TCR beta cDNA libraries. About 460,000 cDNA molecules were obtained from roughly 1.1 to 9.2 million T cells. TCRdb reprocessed the PCR reads with MiXCR, giving one entry per CDR3 protein. The sample has 380,000 or so distinct CDR3 sequences; 30% to 45% are singletons. Whole-study findings and limits: TRBV5-6, TRBV5-1 and TRBV20-1 were among several TRBV segments more frequent in patients than controls. Significantly decreased normalized Chao1 diversity was recorded for multiple sclerosis patients relative to controls. Clustering by F measure revealed strong co-clustering among samples prepared together in one batch.

Trimming took 4 bases from V and 3 from J, leaving 15 bases between them. Germline V CDR1 and CDR2: MNHEY, SVGAGI. The CDR3 contains 15 residues. In regard to this clonotype: No antigen is known for it.

The rearrangement joins TRBV6-5 to TRBJ1-2, with D possibly matching TRBD1 (5 bases). The origin of this receptor is a girl aged 5 to 17 with multiple sclerosis. The sample taken for sequencing was blood. This chain's CDR3 is CASSWARTTYYGYTF. The CDR3 DNA sequence: TGTGCCAGCAGTTGGGCCAGGACAACGTACTATGGCTACACCTTC.